The entry below gives a single TCR beta chain sequence along with its context. Seattle-derived patients entered the study during active infection and were followed longitudinally. The germline V gene has CDR1 MNHEY and CDR2 SVGAGI. The CDR3 length is 14 residues. Trimming removed 4 bases at V and 10 bases at J, with 19 bases between. The data originate from a study of blood T cell repertoires in COVID-19. Overall study context: Acute-phase and convalescent COVID-19 samples originated in the United States, Italy and Spain. T cells, B-cell-depleted T cells, or PBMCs supplied cDNA or gDNA.

Profiling relied on immunoSEQ multiplex PCR, and the TCRdb table lists in-frame clones only, not all of them. The sample includes roughly 220,000 clones, 75% to 85% of them seen just once. This chain uses TRBV6-5 with TRBJ1-1; D is ambiguous. The sequence was collected from a woman older than 75 with COVID-19, enrolled during active disease. The sequenced sample was peripheral blood. CDR3 nucleotide sequence: TGTGCCAGCAGTTCCTTGGTAACGGGGAAAGGAGCTTTCTTT. This codes for CASSSLVTGKGAFF.